Following are 15 T cell receptor beta chains from one sample sequenced in a study of shared clonotypes between healthy human individuals. This table comes from immunoSEQ multiplex PCR, and its TCRdb copy is limited to in-frame clones, with some not included. The data contain approximately 400,000 clones, approximately 97% of them singletons. The specimen was memory CD8+ T cells sorted from blood. This sample's subset: CD45RO+ cells pooled with CCR7-negative TemRA cells. The receptors shown here come from a man younger than 45 in good health.

CDR3 residues: CASSLGAGEGYNEQFF. Written as DNA, the CDR3 is TGTGCCAGCAGCTTAGGAGCGGGAGAGGGTTACAATGAGCAGTTCTTC. The V gene is TRBV7-2, the J gene TRBJ2-1; 8 nucleotides line up with TRBD2. Germline V gene lookup returns CDR1 SGHTA and CDR2 FQGNSA. V trimming: 1 base; J trimming: 4 bases; junction bases outside the gene matches: 6. The CDR3 has 16 residues.

The J gene is TRBJ2-2, the V gene TRBV9; 8 positions match TRBD2. V shed 3 bases and J 0 bases; nucleotides not matched to a gene: 4. Germline V gives CDR1 SGDLS, CDR2 YYNGEE. The length of the CDR3 is 16 residues. The CDR3 DNA follows: TGTGCCAGCAGCGCTACTAGCGGCACGAACACCGGGGAGCTGTTTTTT. Translated, it gives CASSATSGTNTGELFF.

V and J are TRBV6-5 and TRBJ1-1; a possible D gene is TRBD1 (6 bases). Germline V gene data show CDR1 as MNHEY and CDR2 as SVGAGI. V was pared by 2 bases and J by 10 bases, with 20 bases between. CDR3 length: 15 residues. The CDR3 bases are TGTGCCAGCAGTTACGATATCATGATCGGGGGGCGAGCTTTCTTT. Amino acids: CASSYDIMIGGRAFF.

The CDR3 DNA reads TGTGCCAGCAGCTTAAGCCGGGGAGGGGAGCAGTTCTTC. It yields the protein CASSLSRGGEQFF. The chain carries TRBV7-3 and TRBJ2-1; 7 positions agree with TRBD2. Germline CDR1 and CDR2: SGHTA and FQGTGA. With V trimmed by 1 base and J by 10 bases, 4 bases remained unmatched. The CDR3 extends over 13 amino acids.

J is TRBJ2-2 and V is TRBV18; possibly TRBD2 for D (5 bases). In germline, CDR1 is KGHSH, CDR2 LQKENI. The CDR3 is made up of 17 amino acids. The V and J ends lost 1 base and 5 bases respectively, with 17 bases between them. The CDR3, as DNA: TGTGCCAGCTCACCACTAGCGCGAGCACCGGGGACCGGGGAGCTGTTTTTT. Translated, it gives CASSPLARAPGTGELFF.

The CDR3 sequence is CASSLVGPNSGRAMETQYF. The CDR3 DNA is TGTGCCAGCAGCTTAGTGGGGCCGAATAGCGGGAGGGCCATGGAGACCCAGTACTTC. This chain joins TRBV7-2 and TRBJ2-5, with 11 nucleotides matching TRBD2. This CDR3 has 19 amino acids. Germline V lookup: CDR1 SGHTA, CDR2 FQGNSA. Trimming removed 1 base from V and 5 bases from J; junction bases left unmatched: 15.

The J gene is TRBJ1-2, the V gene TRBV28, with 7 bases aligning to TRBD1. The CDR3 is 14 amino acids. Germline V gene lookup returns CDR1 MDHEN and CDR2 SYDVKM. Trimming took 6 bases from V and 4 from J; bases not matched to a gene: 8. This CDR3 is CASREQGKGYGYTF. CDR3 nucleotide sequence: TGTGCCAGCAGGGAACAGGGGAAAGGCTATGGCTACACCTTC.

This chain uses TRBV7-2 with TRBJ2-4; D perhaps matches TRBD2 (6 bases). This CDR3 has 14 residues. Between the trimmed V and J ends, which lost 1 base and 6 bases, there was a span of 10 bases. CDR1 is SGHTA and CDR2 is FQGNSA in the germline V gene. CDR3 sequence reads: CASSLGGGINIQYF. For the CDR3, the DNA is TGTGCCAGCAGCTTAGGGGGCGGGATAAACATTCAGTACTTC.

The V call is TRBV5-1, the J call TRBJ2-7, with 7 positions matching TRBD2. V lost 3 bases to trimming and J lost 2 bases; unmatched junction nucleotides: 11. The CDR3 totals 16 residues. Per the germline V gene, CDR1 is SGHRS and CDR2 is YFSETQ. CDR3 coding DNA: TGCGCCAGCAGCTCCCAAACCCCGGGACTACCCTACGAGCAGTACTTC. Protein: CASSSQTPGLPYEQYF.

On this clone: Without the conserved terminal phenylalanine or tryptophan, this CDR3 likely stems from a read error. It is unclear where the CDR3 begins or ends on the DNA, so no DNA is shown, and the CDR3 is as TCRdb lists it. This rearrangement joins TRBV21-1 to TRBJ1-4; the D call in the table, TRBD1, was not verified against the DNA. TRBV21-1 is deemed a pseudogene. The CDR3 is 10 amino acids long, termini counted. This chain's CDR3 is CASSKGAVFN.

The chain uses TRBV29-1 and TRBJ2-3; D ambiguous. V lost 0 bases to trimming and J lost 3 bases, with 13 bases between them. This CDR3 has 15 amino acids. CDR1 is SQVTM and CDR2 is ANQGSEA in the germline V gene. Here the CDR3 reads CSVEDGTKETDTQYF. The DNA of the CDR3 is TGCAGCGTTGAAGATGGAACTAAGGAAACAGATACGCAGTATTTT.

The rearrangement links TRBV7-6 to TRBJ2-7; maybe TRBD1 (5 bases). Trimming removed 5 bases at V and 0 bases at J, with 11 bases between. CDR3 length: 14 residues. Germline-derived CDR1 and CDR2 are SGHVS and FNYEAQ. As DNA, the CDR3 is TGTGCCAGCAGCCCGACAGTTCCCTCCTACGAGCAGTACTTC. Translation gives CASSPTVPSYEQYF.

A single count supports this clone. The chain has TRBV28 and TRBJ2-3; 7 bases match TRBD2. Germline-derived CDR1 and CDR2 are MDHEN and SYDVKM. The CDR3 has 16 amino acids. V trimming: 5 bases; J trimming: 2 bases; junction bases outside the gene matches: 10. This chain's CDR3 is CASSPIGTINTDTQYF. Written as DNA, the CDR3 is TGTGCCAGCAGTCCAATAGGGACTATCAACACAGATACGCAGTATTTT.

This chain links TRBV2 with TRBJ2-1; 9 nucleotides line up with TRBD1. The CDR3 has 14 residues. The V gene end was trimmed by 10 bases and the J gene end by 4 bases; junction bases not matched to a gene: 8. The V gene's germline CDR1 is SNHLY and CDR2 FYNNEI. This CDR3 is CATLPGQGYNEQFF. In nucleotides, the CDR3 is TGTGCCACCCTACCGGGACAGGGTTACAATGAGCAGTTCTTC.

The rearrangement links TRBV2 to TRBJ1-1; the D gene is possibly TRBD1 (5 bases). V was clipped by 3 bases and J by 4 bases, with 12 bases between them. The CDR3 runs to 14 residues. CDR1 and CDR2 from the germline V gene are SNHLY and FYNNEI. The CDR3 DNA sequence: TGTGCCAGCAGTGATTGGGGGTTCGGCACTGAAGCTTTCTTT. This sequence encodes CASSDWGFGTEAFF.